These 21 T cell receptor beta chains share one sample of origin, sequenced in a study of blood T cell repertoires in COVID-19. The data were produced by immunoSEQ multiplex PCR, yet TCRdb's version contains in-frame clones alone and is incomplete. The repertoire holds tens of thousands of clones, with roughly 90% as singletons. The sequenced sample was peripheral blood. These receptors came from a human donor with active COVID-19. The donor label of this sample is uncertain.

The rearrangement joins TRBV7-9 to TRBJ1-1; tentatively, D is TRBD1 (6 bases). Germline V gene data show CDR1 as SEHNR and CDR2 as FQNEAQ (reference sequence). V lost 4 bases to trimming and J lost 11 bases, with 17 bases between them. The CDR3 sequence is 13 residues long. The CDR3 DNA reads TGTGCCAGCAGCTCCTCTGTACAGGGTCTTGCTTTCTTT. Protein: CASSSSVQGLAFF.

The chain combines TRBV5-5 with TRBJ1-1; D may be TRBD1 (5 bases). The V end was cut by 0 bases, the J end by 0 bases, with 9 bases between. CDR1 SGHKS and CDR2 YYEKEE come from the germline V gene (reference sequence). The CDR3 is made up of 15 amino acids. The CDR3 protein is CASSLGQFMNTEAFF. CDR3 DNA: TGTGCCAGCAGCTTGGGACAGTTCATGAACACTGAAGCTTTCTTT.

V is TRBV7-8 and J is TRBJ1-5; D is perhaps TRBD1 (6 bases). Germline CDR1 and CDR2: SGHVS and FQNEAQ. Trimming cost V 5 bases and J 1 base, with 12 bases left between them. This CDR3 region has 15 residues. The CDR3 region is CASSPPGVSNQPQHF. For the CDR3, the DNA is TGTGCCAGCAGCCCCCCAGGGGTAAGCAATCAGCCCCAGCATTTT. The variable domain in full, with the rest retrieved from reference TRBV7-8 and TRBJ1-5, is GAGVSQSPRYKVAKRGQDVALRCDPISGHVSLFWYQQALGQGPEFLTYFQNEAQLDKSGLPSDRFFAERPEGSVSTLKIQRTQQEDSAVYLCASSPPGVSNQPQHFGDGTRLSIL.

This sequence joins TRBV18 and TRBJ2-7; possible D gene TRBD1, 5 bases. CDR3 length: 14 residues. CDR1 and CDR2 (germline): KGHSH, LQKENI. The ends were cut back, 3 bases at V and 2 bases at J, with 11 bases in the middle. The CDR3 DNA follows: TGTGCCAGCTCACCCCAGGGTTCCGCCTACGAGCAGTACTTC. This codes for CASSPQGSAYEQYF.

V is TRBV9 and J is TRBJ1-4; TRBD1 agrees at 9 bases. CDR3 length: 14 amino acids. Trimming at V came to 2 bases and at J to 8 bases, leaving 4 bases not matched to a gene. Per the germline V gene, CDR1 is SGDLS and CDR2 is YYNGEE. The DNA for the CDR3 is TGTGCCAGCAGCGTCGGGACAGGGAAAGAAAAACTGTTTTTT. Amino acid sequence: CASSVGTGKEKLFF.

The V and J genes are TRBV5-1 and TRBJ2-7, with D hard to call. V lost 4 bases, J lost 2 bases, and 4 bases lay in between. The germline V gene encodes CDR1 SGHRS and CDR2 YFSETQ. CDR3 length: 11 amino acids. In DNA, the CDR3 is TGCGCCAGCAGCAGCGCCTACGAGCAGTACTTC. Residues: CASSSAYEQYF.

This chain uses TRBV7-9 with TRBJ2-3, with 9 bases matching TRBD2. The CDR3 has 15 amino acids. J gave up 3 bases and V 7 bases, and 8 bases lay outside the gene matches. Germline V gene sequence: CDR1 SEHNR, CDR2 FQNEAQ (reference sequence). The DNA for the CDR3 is TGTGCCAGCACCAATAGCGGGGGCCTTACAGATACGCAGTATTTT. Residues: CASTNSGGLTDTQYF.

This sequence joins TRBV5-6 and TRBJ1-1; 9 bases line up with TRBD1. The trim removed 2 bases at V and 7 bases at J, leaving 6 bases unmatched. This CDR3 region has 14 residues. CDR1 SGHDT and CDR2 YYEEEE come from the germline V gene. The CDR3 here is CASSLHRGLVEAFF. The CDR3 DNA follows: TGTGCCAGCAGCTTACACAGGGGGCTGGTTGAAGCTTTCTTT.

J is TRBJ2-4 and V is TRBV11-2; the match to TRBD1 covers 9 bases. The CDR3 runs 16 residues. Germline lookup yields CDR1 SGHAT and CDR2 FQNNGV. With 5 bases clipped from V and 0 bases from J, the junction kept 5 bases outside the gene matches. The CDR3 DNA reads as TGTGCCAGCAGCCGACAGGGGGTTGAAGCCAAAAACATTCAGTACTTC. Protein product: CASSRQGVEAKNIQYF. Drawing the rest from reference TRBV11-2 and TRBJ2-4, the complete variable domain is EAGVAQSPRYKIIEKRQSVAFWCNPISGHATLYWYQQILGQGPKLLIQFQNNGVVDDSQLPKDRFSAERLKGVDSTLKIQPAKLEDSAVYLCASSRQGVEAKNIQYFGAGTRLSVL.

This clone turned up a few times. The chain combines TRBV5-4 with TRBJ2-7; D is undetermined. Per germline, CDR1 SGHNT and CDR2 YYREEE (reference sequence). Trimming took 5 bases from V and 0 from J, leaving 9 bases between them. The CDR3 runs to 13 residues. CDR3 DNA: TGTGCCAGCAGTGCACAGTCCTCCTACGAGCAGTACTTC. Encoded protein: CASSAQSSYEQYF.

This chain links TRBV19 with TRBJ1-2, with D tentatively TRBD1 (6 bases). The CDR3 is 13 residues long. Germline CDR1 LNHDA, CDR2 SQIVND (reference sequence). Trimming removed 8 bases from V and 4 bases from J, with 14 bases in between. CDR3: CASGNRDPYGYTF. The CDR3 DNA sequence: TGTGCCAGTGGAAACAGGGATCCCTATGGCTACACCTTC. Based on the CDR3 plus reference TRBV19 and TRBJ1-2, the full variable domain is DGGITQSPKYLFRKEGQNVTLSCEQNLNHDAMYWYRQDPGQGLRLIYYSQIVNDFQKGDIAEGYSVSREKKESFPLTVTSAQKNPTAFYLCASGNRDPYGYTFGSGTRLTVV.

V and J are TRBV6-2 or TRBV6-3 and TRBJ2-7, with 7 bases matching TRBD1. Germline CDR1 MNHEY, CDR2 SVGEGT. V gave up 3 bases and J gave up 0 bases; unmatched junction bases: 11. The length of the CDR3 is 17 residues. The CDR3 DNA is TGTGCCAGCAGTTATCCCCGAAGGACAGGCTCCTCCTACGAGCAGTACTTC. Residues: CASSYPRRTGSSYEQYF.

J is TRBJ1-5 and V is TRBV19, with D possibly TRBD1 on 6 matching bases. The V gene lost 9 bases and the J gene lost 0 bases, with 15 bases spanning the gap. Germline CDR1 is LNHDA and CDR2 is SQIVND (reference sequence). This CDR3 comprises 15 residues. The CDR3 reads CASQPDRISNQPQHF. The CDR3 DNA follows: TGTGCCAGCCAGCCGGACAGAATTAGCAATCAGCCCCAGCATTTT.

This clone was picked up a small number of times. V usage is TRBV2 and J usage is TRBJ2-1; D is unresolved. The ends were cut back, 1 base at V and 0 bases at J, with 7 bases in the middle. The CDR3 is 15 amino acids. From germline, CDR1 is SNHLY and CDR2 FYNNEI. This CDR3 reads CASSEGRSSYNEQFF. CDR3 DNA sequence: TGTGCCAGCAGTGAAGGCAGAAGCTCCTACAATGAGCAGTTCTTC.

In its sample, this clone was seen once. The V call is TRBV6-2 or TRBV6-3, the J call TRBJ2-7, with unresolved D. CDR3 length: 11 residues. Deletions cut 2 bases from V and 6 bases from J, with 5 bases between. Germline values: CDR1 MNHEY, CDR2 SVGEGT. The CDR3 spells CASSYTGEQYF. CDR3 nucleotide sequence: TGTGCCAGCAGTTACACGGGCGAGCAGTACTTC.

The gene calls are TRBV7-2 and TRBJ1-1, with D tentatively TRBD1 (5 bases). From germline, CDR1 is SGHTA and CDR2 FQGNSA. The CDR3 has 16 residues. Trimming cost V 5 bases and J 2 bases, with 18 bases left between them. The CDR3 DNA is TGTGCCAGCAGCACCGGGGGTTGGAATTTAAACACTGAAGCTTTCTTT. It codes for CASSTGGWNLNTEAFF.

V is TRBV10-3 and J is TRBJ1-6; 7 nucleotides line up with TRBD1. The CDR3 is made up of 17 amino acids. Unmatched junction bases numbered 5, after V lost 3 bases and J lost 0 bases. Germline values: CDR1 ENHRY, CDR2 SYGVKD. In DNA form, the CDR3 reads TGTGCCATCAGTGAAGGACAGGCGAGCTCCTATAATTCACCCCTCCACTTT. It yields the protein CAISEGQASSYNSPLHF.

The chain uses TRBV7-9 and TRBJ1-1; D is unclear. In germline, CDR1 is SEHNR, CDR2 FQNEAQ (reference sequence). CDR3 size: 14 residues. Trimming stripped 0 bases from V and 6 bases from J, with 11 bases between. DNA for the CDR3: TGTGCCAGCAGCTTAGCTGGCGGGGAACCTGAAGCTTTCTTT. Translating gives CASSLAGGEPEAFF.

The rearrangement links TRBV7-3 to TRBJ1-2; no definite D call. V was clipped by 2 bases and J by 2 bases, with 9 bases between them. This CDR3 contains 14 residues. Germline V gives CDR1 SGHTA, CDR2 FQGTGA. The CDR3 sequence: CASSLDARNYGYTF. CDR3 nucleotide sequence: TGTGCCAGCAGCTTAGATGCCAGAAACTATGGCTACACCTTC. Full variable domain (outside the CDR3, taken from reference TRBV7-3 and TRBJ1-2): GAGVSQTPSNKVTEKGKYVELRCDPISGHTALYWYRQSLGQGPEFLIYFQGTGAADDSGLPNDRFFAVRPEGSVSTLKIQRTERGDSAVYLCASSLDARNYGYTFGSGTRLTVV.

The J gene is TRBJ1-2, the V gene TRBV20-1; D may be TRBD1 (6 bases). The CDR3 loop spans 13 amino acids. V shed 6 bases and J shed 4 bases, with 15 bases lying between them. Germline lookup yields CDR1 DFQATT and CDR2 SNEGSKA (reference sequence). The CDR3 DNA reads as TGCAGTGCCAGTAAGGGGGACCTCTATGGCTACACCTTC. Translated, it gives CSASKGDLYGYTF.

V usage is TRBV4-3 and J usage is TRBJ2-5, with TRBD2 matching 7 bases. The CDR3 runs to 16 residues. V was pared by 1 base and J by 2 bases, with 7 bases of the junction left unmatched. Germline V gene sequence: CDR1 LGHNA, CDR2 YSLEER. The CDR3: CASSQVFGGMQETQYF. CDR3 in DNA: TGCGCCAGCAGCCAAGTCTTCGGGGGGATGCAAGAGACCCAGTACTTC.